A selection of T cell receptor beta chains follows, all from one sample in a study of shared clonotypes between healthy human individuals. Clones were read by immunoSEQ multiplex PCR, and TCRdb kept only the in-frame ones, dropping some. Found here are approximately 1.9 million clones, approximately 92% of them singletons; the top ten hold 1.5% to 2%. Input material: naive CD8+ T cells from PBMCs. These receptors were obtained from a man in his late teens or twenties in good health. Some clones in this sample may be carry-over from other donors' samples. CDR3s include the opening cysteine and the closing phenylalanine or tryptophan. Each record gives: J gene, V gene, CDR3 length, clone size, CDR3 protein. Clone size is not always given. Where it is, it says once, few, many or a class for expanded clones.

>TRBJ1-2|TRBV15|18|NA
CATSRRDRGELGVYGYTF
>TRBJ2-3|TRBV18|17|NA
CASSPARQGVTTDTQYF
>TRBJ2-7|TRBV6-5|13|NA
CASSDRASYEQYF
>TRBJ2-3|TRBV29-1|10|NA
CSVHTDTQYF
>TRBJ1-3|TRBV29-1|11|NA
CSVVHRNTIYF
>TRBJ1-2|TRBV5-1|14|NA
CASSFTKGGDGYTF
>TRBJ1-5|TRBV28|16|few
CASSLFLRTGDQPQHF
>TRBJ2-7|TRBV2|16|NA
CASSEAMVLAEYEQYF
>TRBJ1-5|TRBV28|14|NA
CASSPGVGNQPQHF
>TRBJ1-2|TRBV5-1|15|NA
CASSQVRGDWNGYTF
>TRBJ2-7|TRBV25-1|12|NA
CASSGVQYEQYF
>TRBJ2-7|TRBV30|14|NA
CAWSVTGGVYEQYF
>TRBJ2-1|TRBV9|12|NA
CASSVGRDEQFF
>TRBJ2-6|TRBV27|16|NA
CASSLSPGSGANVLTF
>TRBJ2-3|TRBV10-3|15|once
CAISWGTGGSDTQYF
>TRBJ1-2|TRBV15|14|NA
CATSRARDSYGYTF
>TRBJ2-5|TRBV29-1|11|NA
CSGGVRETQYF
>TRBJ2-7|TRBV28|13|NA
CASSPDRGHEQYF
>TRBJ2-7|TRBV19|14|NA
CASSRDRGRDEQYF
>TRBJ2-2|TRBV6-5|15|once
CASSLRGPGGGELFF
>TRBJ1-5|TRBV27|14|NA
CASSPQGAAQPQHF
>TRBJ2-2|TRBV28|17|NA
CASTLRGAGGVLGELFF
>TRBJ1-5|TRBV4-1|13|NA
CASSQADNQPQHF
>TRBJ2-1|TRBV6-7|12|NA
CASSYDNHEQFF
>TRBJ2-2|TRBV7-9|14|NA
CASSSTQATGELFF
>TRBJ2-2|TRBV7-2|18|NA
CASSLGLAGGLGTGELFF
>TRBJ2-2|TRBV6-1|15|NA
CASSGPTGDTGELFF
>TRBJ2-5|TRBV28|16|NA
CASSLSLRNIQETQYF
>TRBJ2-7|TRBV4-1|15|NA
CASSQDWGHGYEQYF
>TRBJ2-5|TRBV7-9|14|NA
CASSSQSGSETQYF
>TRBJ2-5|TRBV21-1|14|NA
CASSSRDKQETQYF
>TRBJ2-7|TRBV27|15|NA
CASSWSGRGESEQYF
>TRBJ2-7|TRBV7-2|12|NA
CASSFGSYEQYF
>TRBJ1-1|TRBV7-9|13|NA
CASPLGEAGRAFF
>TRBJ2-7|TRBV6-6|16|NA
CASSYSPGVPPYEQYF
>TRBJ2-7|TRBV4-1|16|NA
CASSQGMGEPHYEQYF
>TRBJ2-7|TRBV7-9|15|NA
CASSTYGGENYEQYF
>TRBJ1-5|TRBV27|14|NA
CASSLGGSGKPQHF
>TRBJ2-7|TRBV9|15|NA
CASSVLASGSHEQYF
>TRBJ2-3|TRBV7-6|15|NA
CASSLSPLRGDTQYF
>TRBJ2-3|TRBV27|14|NA
CASSIRLNTDTQYF
>TRBJ2-3|TRBV9|14|NA
CASSAQLGGDTQYF
>TRBJ2-3|TRBV7-9|16|NA
CASSLVGTGATDTQYF
>TRBJ1-6|TRBV4-1|14|NA
CASSPRQGYSPLHF
>TRBJ1-3|TRBV27|18|NA
CASSLSPYRGRGGNTIYF
>TRBJ2-7|TRBV27|13|NA
CASSNSRGYEQYF